The 19 T cell receptor beta chains reported below all come from one sample, sequenced in a study of T-cell memory formation after mild COVID-19. MiXCR, applied by TCRdb to the 5' RACE reads, yields one record per CDR3 protein. In the table there are roughly 410,000 distinct CDR3 sequences, 24% of which are singletons. The sample consisted of PBMCs or a T cell subset sorted from them (not recorded which). These TCRs come from an adult woman who had mild COVID-19 (a few samples of this study predate the infection). Cell type and time point are not known.

This clonotype was seen once. This chain connects TRBV7-6 to TRBJ2-2, with D perhaps assigned TRBD1 or TRBD2 (5 bases each). The germline gives CDR1 SGHVS, CDR2 FNYEAQ. Trimming removed 2 bases at V and 3 bases at J, with 13 bases between. The CDR3 spans 16 residues. The CDR3 sequence: CASSLSTGAYTGELFF. The CDR3 region has the DNA TGTGCCAGCAGCTTATCCACCGGGGCTTACACCGGGGAGCTGTTTTTT.

This clonotype appeared a few times. The chain is built from TRBV7-6 and TRBJ2-7; 8 nucleotides align to TRBD1. The CDR3 covers 15 residues. Germline trimming cut 1 base from V and 2 bases from J; bases unmatched to any gene: 4. Germline CDR1 is SGHVS and CDR2 is FNYEAQ. For the CDR3, the DNA is TGTGCCAGCAGCTTAGGGACAGGGTCACCCTACGAGCAGTACTTC. It specifies CASSLGTGSPYEQYF.

This clonotype was observed a handful of times. The chain links TRBV4-3 to TRBJ2-2, with D unresolved. The CDR3 totals 15 residues. The germline CDR1 and CDR2 sequences are LGHNA and YSLEER. Trimming took off 0 bases at V and 6 bases at J, with 11 bases between the two ends. This chain's CDR3 is CASSQDAPTPGELFF. In DNA form, the CDR3 reads TGCGCCAGCAGCCAAGACGCACCAACCCCCGGGGAGCTGTTTTTT.

Points on this clonotype: One junction end does not reproduce the germline sequence, and a read error may be involved. The chain is built from TRBV27 and TRBJ1-2; tentative D call: TRBD1 (5 bases). Germline V gives CDR1 MNHEY, CDR2 SMNVEV (reference sequence). The CDR3 has 14 amino acids. The CDR3 is CDSSLGRTNYGYTF. The CDR3 DNA reads TGTGACAGCAGTTTGGGACGGACGAACTATGGCTACACCTTC.

CDR3 residues: CASSSGILLGNEQFF. The CDR3 nucleotides are TGTGCCAGCAGCTCGGGGATCCTACTGGGGAATGAGCAGTTCTTC. The chain has TRBV7-6 and TRBJ2-1; D might be TRBD2 (5 bases). This CDR3 is 15 amino acids long. V lost 4 bases to trimming and J lost 7 bases, with 17 bases between them. Germline V gene sequence: CDR1 SGHVS, CDR2 FNYEAQ.

This clonotype has a handful of counts. This chain joins TRBV7-2 and TRBJ2-3; maybe TRBD1 (5 bases). Germline CDR1 SGHTA, CDR2 FQGNSA. The V and J ends lost 1 base and 6 bases respectively, with 14 bases between them. The CDR3 covers 15 residues. This CDR3 is CASSLGQTLRDTQYF. In DNA, the CDR3 is TGTGCCAGCAGCTTAGGACAGACCCTCCGGGATACGCAGTATTTT.

This clonotype came up a few times. This chain uses TRBV4-2 with TRBJ2-7, with 7 bases lining up with TRBD1. The junction had 10 bases not matched to a gene; V was cut back by 3 bases and J by 2 bases. CDR3 length: 16 residues. The germline V gene has CDR1 LGHNA and CDR2 YNFKEQ. For the CDR3, the DNA is TGTGCCAGCAGCCAGTCCCGGGACAGATCAGCCTACGAGCAGTACTTC. It translates to CASSQSRDRSAYEQYF.

The chain's CDR3 is CASTLEMTAYQPQHF. The CDR3 bases are TGTGCCAGCACCCTAGAGATGACAGCTTATCAGCCCCAGCATTTT. This chain links TRBV6-1 with TRBJ1-5; D is possibly TRBD1 (5 bases). This CDR3 has 15 residues. The germline gives CDR1 MNHNS, CDR2 SASEGT. Trimming shortened V by 7 bases and J by 5 bases, and 18 bases separated the two germline ends.

This clonotype appeared a few times. The rearrangement joins TRBV12-5 to TRBJ2-3; 12 positions match TRBD2. Germline CDR1 reads LGHNT; CDR2 reads FRNRAP. The CDR3 totals 18 residues. The J segment lost 5 bases and the V segment lost 0 bases, leaving 9 bases of the junction unmatched. DNA of the CDR3: TGTGCTAGTGGTTTGGTACCCCTAGCGGGAGGGCCTGGAGATACGCAGTATTTT. It specifies CASGLVPLAGGPGDTQYF.

The chain uses TRBV6-2 or TRBV6-3 and TRBJ2-7, with D perhaps TRBD1 (5 bases). V lost 8 bases and J lost 3, with 17 bases in between. The length of the CDR3 is 14 residues. Germline V gives CDR1 MNHEY, CDR2 SVGEGT. CDR3 nucleotide sequence: TGTGCCAGCCAAACGTTTACAAGGGGCTACGAGCAGTACTTC. Encoded protein: CASQTFTRGYEQYF.

This chain uses TRBV12-3 or TRBV12-4 with TRBJ2-5; D may be TRBD1 (5 bases). V lost 2 bases and J 4 bases, leaving 11 bases between the germline ends. CDR3 length equals 14 residues. CDR3 in DNA: TGTGCCAGCAGTTTATGGACAAGTCTAGAGACCCAGTACTTC. This gives the protein CASSLWTSLETQYF.

V gene TRBV5-6 combines with J gene TRBJ2-7; no definite D call. V dropped 4 bases and J dropped 4 bases, with 12 bases sitting between them. CDR3 length: 13 residues. Per the germline V gene, CDR1 is SGHDT and CDR2 is YYEEEE. In DNA form, the CDR3 reads TGTGCCAGCAGCAAAACCGACGGGTACGAGCAGTACTTC. This sequence encodes CASSKTDGYEQYF.

J is TRBJ2-1 and V is TRBV3-1, with D perhaps matching TRBD2 (5 bases). This CDR3 region has 17 residues. V gave up 0 bases and J gave up 0 bases, with 12 bases separating them. The germline V gene encodes CDR1 LGHDT and CDR2 YNNKEL (reference sequence). Here the CDR3 reads CASSQDGERSSYNEQFF. CDR3 bases: TGTGCCAGCAGCCAAGATGGGGAGCGGAGCTCCTACAATGAGCAGTTCTTC.

The CDR3: CASTPGAPTYEQYF. The CDR3 DNA reads as TGTGCCAGCACCCCAGGGGCCCCGACGTACGAGCAGTACTTC. The rearrangement links TRBV28 to TRBJ2-7; D may be TRBD1 (6 bases). This CDR3 region has 14 residues. The V gene lost 7 bases and the J gene lost 4 bases, with 17 bases spanning the gap. Germline-derived CDR1 and CDR2 are MDHEN and SYDVKM. The full variable domain, rest sourced from reference TRBV28 and TRBJ2-7, is DVKVTQSSRYLVKRTGEKVFLECVQDMDHENMFWYRQDPGLGLRLIYFSYDVKMKEKGDIPEGYSVSREKKERFSLILESASTNQTSMYLCASTPGAPTYEQYFGPGTRLTVT.

CDR3 region: CASGPWLAGTSYNEQFF. CDR3 coding DNA: TGTGCCAGCGGCCCCTGGCTAGCGGGTACATCATACAATGAGCAGTTCTTC. The genes are TRBV11-2 and TRBJ2-1, with 8 bases matching TRBD2. The CDR3 covers 17 residues. CDR1 and CDR2 from the germline V gene are SGHAT and FQNNGV. Unmatched junction bases numbered 16, after V lost 8 bases and J lost 4 bases.

This chain connects TRBV3-1 to TRBJ2-5, with D possibly TRBD2 on 7 matching bases. Germline V CDR1 and CDR2: LGHDT, YNNKEL (reference sequence). Trimming took 5 bases from V and 4 from J, leaving 11 bases between them. The CDR3 has 13 residues. The CDR3 reads CASSGGAGETQYF. In nucleotides, the CDR3 is TGTGCCAGCAGCGGGGGGGCCGGAGAGACCCAGTACTTC.

The chain carries TRBV12-3 or TRBV12-4 and TRBJ1-1; 7 bases are shared with TRBD1. J gave up 5 bases and V 4 bases, and 7 bases lay outside the gene matches. The CDR3 runs 14 residues. The CDR3 DNA sequence: TGTGCCAGCAGTTCCCAAGGGGGCGCGACTGAAGCTTTCTTT. It encodes CASSSQGGATEAFF.

This chain joins TRBV10-3 and TRBJ2-5; D is tentatively TRBD1 or TRBD2 (5 bases each). V lost 0 bases to trimming and J lost 5 bases, with 10 bases between them. The CDR3 extends over 14 amino acids. CDR1 and CDR2 from the germline V gene are ENHRY and SYGVKD. The CDR3 reads CAISESRDAETQYF. The CDR3 region has the DNA TGTGCCATCAGTGAGTCGAGGGACGCGGAGACCCAGTACTTC.

V is TRBV12-3 or TRBV12-4 and J is TRBJ2-7; D is unclear. The V end lost 3 bases, the J end lost 3 bases, and 9 bases lay between the germline ends. The CDR3 extends over 13 amino acids. For the CDR3, the DNA is TGTGCCAGCAGTTTCGGTCAGAACTACGAGCAGTACTTC. Translation: CASSFGQNYEQYF.